These T cell receptor beta chains were read from a single sample in a study of blood T cell repertoires in COVID-19. Sequenced by immunoSEQ multiplex PCR; TCRdb stores in-frame clones only, minus some. The table has approximately 50,000 clones, 90% seen once. The sample consisted of peripheral blood. All receptors derive from a human donor in a cohort sampled during active COVID-19. The CDR3 runs from the conserved cysteine through the conserved F or W. A D gene is named only where the DNA matches it firmly. Clone size is given for some rows only: seen once, a few or many times, or a class if the clone is expanded.

TRBV5-4	TRBJ2-5	NA	NA	TGTGCCAGCAGCTTGGCGGGATACCAAGAGACCCAGTACTTC	CASSLAGYQETQYF
TRBV2	TRBJ2-7	NA	NA	TGTGCCAGCGCACAGAGCTACGAGCAGTACTTC	CASAQSYEQYF
TRBV5-4	TRBJ2-3	TRBD1	NA	TGTGCCAGCAGCTATAGGACAGGGATCACAGATACGCAGTATTTT	CASSYRTGITDTQYF
TRBV6-2/TRBV6-3	TRBJ2-5	NA	once	TGTGCCAGCAGCCACACCGGCCAGGGTTCGGACTTC	CASSHTGQGSDF
TRBV5-1	TRBJ2-1	TRBD2	NA	TGCGCCAGCAGCTTGGCAGTGACTAGCGGGAGCAATGAGCAGTTCTTC	CASSLAVTSGSNEQFF
TRBV3-1/TRBV3-2	TRBJ1-2	NA	once	TGTGCCAGCAGCCAAGATGTATTTAAAGCGGGGGGCCATGGCTACACCTTC	CASSQDVFKAGGHGYTF
TRBV7-8	TRBJ2-7	TRBD2	NA	TGTGCCAGCAGCTCACTGGAAGCGGGAATTTCCTACGAGCAGTACTTC	CASSSLEAGISYEQYF
TRBV5-4	TRBJ1-3	NA	NA	TGTGCCAGCAGCCCTCTCCCCGGAAACACCATATATTTT	CASSPLPGNTIYF
TRBV29-1	TRBJ1-1	NA	NA	TGCAGCGTGTTTTCGGGTCAGACTGAAGCTTTCTTT	CSVFSGQTEAFF
TRBV15	TRBJ2-3	NA	once	TGTGCCACCAGCAGACGACAGGGCACAGATACGCAGTATTTT	CATSRRQGTDTQYF
TRBV6-1	TRBJ1-2	NA	NA	TGTGCCAGCAGTGAAGAGACAGGCTCCTATGGCTACACCTTC	CASSEETGSYGYTF
TRBV2	TRBJ1-2	TRBD1	few	TGTGCCAGCGCCGAGACAGGGGATGGCTACACCTTC	CASAETGDGYTF
TRBV30	TRBJ1-1	NA	NA	TGTGCCTGGAGTACTGCGCTCGGGAACACTGAAGCTTTCTTT	CAWSTALGNTEAFF
TRBV13	TRBJ1-1	NA	NA	TGTGCCAGCAGCTTACCCACTCCAGGGGCCCAAATGAACACTGAAGCTTTCTTT	CASSLPTPGAQMNTEAFF
TRBV10-3	TRBJ2-1	TRBD2	NA	TGTGCCATCAGTGAGGTGCCTAGCGGGAGCTCCTACAATGAGCAGTTCTTC	CAISEVPSGSSYNEQFF
TRBV3-1/TRBV3-2	TRBJ2-5	NA	once	TGTGCCAGCAGCCCAGGGGACGCCCAAGGGGAGACCCAGTACTTC	CASSPGDAQGETQYF
TRBV28	TRBJ1-2	NA	NA	TGTGCCAGCAGGGTCGCCCCGCGTTCCAACTATGGCTACACCTTC	CASRVAPRSNYGYTF
TRBV5-1	TRBJ2-1	NA	NA	TGCGCCAGCAGCTTGGAGGGGCTCCACAATGAGCAGTTCTTC	CASSLEGLHNEQFF
TRBV25-1	TRBJ1-1	NA	NA	TGTGCCAGCAGTGTGGGGGCGCGACTTTTTTATCCCACTGAAGCTTTCTTT	CASSVGARLFYPTEAFF
TRBV28	TRBJ1-2	TRBD1	few	TGTGCCAGCAGTTTAGGGACAGCTCATTATGGCTACACCTTC	CASSLGTAHYGYTF
TRBV28	TRBJ2-5	TRBD2	NA	TGTGCCAGCACCGCTCTGACTAGCGGGAAAGAGACCCAGTACTTC	CASTALTSGKETQYF
TRBV5-6	TRBJ2-5	NA	NA	TGTGCCAGCAGCTTGGATCTTGGATTAAAGGGGCAGACCCAGTACTTC	CASSLDLGLKGQTQYF
TRBV3-1/TRBV3-2	TRBJ2-6	NA	NA	TGTGCCAGCAGCCAAGGCGGCTCTGGGGCCAACGTCCTGACTTTC	CASSQGGSGANVLTF
TRBV29-1	TRBJ2-2	NA	NA	TGCAGCGTTGCACTCGGGGCCGGGGAGCTGTTTTTT	CSVALGAGELFF
TRBV7-2	TRBJ1-2	TRBD1	NA	TGTGCCAGCAGCCGCCCGGACAGGGGAAATGGCTACACCTTC	CASSRPDRGNGYTF
TRBV28	TRBJ2-7	NA	NA	TGTGCCAGCAGTTCCCCGGGGAGCGGGTCCCACGAGCAGTACTTC	CASSSPGSGSHEQYF
TRBV6-5	TRBJ2-2	NA	NA	TGTGCCAGCAGTTCGGACATTTCGAACACCGGGGAGCTGTTTTTT	CASSSDISNTGELFF
TRBV3-1/TRBV3-2	TRBJ2-1	TRBD1	NA	TGTGCCAGCAGCCAAGACAGCAGGGGGCCCTACAATGAGCAGTTCTTC	CASSQDSRGPYNEQFF
TRBV5-5	TRBJ2-6	NA	NA	TGTGCCAGCTCGAGGGTTCAGGGGACGTCTGGGGCCAACGTCCTGACTTTC	CASSRVQGTSGANVLTF
TRBV25-1	TRBJ2-2	TRBD2	NA	TGTGCCAGCACGCCCGGGTCTGTAGCGGGAGTATTAACCGGGGAGCTGTTTTTT	CASTPGSVAGVLTGELFF
TRBV5-6	TRBJ1-2	NA	NA	TGTGCCAGCAGCTTGGAGGGACCGAAGGGGGTGTATGGCTACACCTTC	CASSLEGPKGVYGYTF
TRBV2	TRBJ2-3	TRBD1	NA	TGTGCCAGCAGTGACTCCAGGACAGGGGTCGGAGATACGCAGTATTTT	CASSDSRTGVGDTQYF
TRBV27	TRBJ1-1	NA	NA	TGTGCCAGCAGACCTATTAATCGCCAGGGAACCGAAGCTTTCTTT	CASRPINRQGTEAFF
TRBV5-8	TRBJ2-1	NA	NA	TGTGCCAGCAGCTTGGTAGGGGGGGATGAGCAGTTCTTC	CASSLVGGDEQFF
TRBV6-5	TRBJ2-5	NA	NA	TGTGCCAGCAGTTACTCGCTACTGTTGTACCAAGAGACCCAGTACTTC	CASSYSLLLYQETQYF
TRBV7-9	TRBJ2-7	NA	NA	TGTGCCAGCACCGATAAAGGGACTTCCTCTCCACTCGAGCAGTACTTC	CASTDKGTSSPLEQYF
TRBV24-1	TRBJ2-1	TRBD2	NA	TGTGCCACCAGTGAGACTAGCGGGGGGTACAATGAGCAGTTCTTC	CATSETSGGYNEQFF
TRBV11-2	TRBJ2-3	NA	NA	TGTGCCAGCAGCTTATTAGGGGAAACAGATACGCAGTATTTT	CASSLLGETDTQYF
TRBV7-9	TRBJ2-7	TRBD1	NA	TGTGCCAGCAGCTTAGTCGGACAGGGGGCAGACGAGCAGTACTTC	CASSLVGQGADEQYF
TRBV30	TRBJ2-5	TRBD2	NA	TGTGCCTGGACTAGCGGGACATCCCAAGAGACCCAGTACTTC	CAWTSGTSQETQYF
TRBV7-2	TRBJ2-5	NA	NA	TGTGCCAGCAGCGGACAGAATCAAGAGACCCAGTACTTC	CASSGQNQETQYF
TRBV6-5	TRBJ2-7	TRBD2	NA	TGTGCCAGCATGGTCTCGGGCGGGGGTTCCTACGAGCAGTACTTC	CASMVSGGGSYEQYF
TRBV30	TRBJ2-5	NA	NA	TGTGCCGTCCGGTACCAAGAGACCCAGTACTTC	CAVRYQETQYF
TRBV30	TRBJ2-1	TRBD1	NA	TGTGCCTGGAGTCAAATCGGACAGGGCTCCTACAATGAGCAGTTCTTC	CAWSQIGQGSYNEQFF
TRBV18	TRBJ1-2	NA	NA	TGTGCCAGCTCACCACAGGAGGGGTCCTATGGCTACACCTTC	CASSPQEGSYGYTF
TRBV6-1	TRBJ2-3	NA	NA	TGTGCCAGCAGTGAAGGCAGGACTAGCACAGATACGCAGTATTTT	CASSEGRTSTDTQYF